These 20 T cell receptor beta chains were sequenced from one sample in a study of T cells after yellow fever vaccination. TCRdb recomputed calls from the 5' RACE reads with MiXCR, one row per CDR3 protein. The table lists hundreds of thousands of distinct CDR3 sequences, roughly an eighth of them singletons. The source was CD4+ T cells sorted from PBMCs, collected 15 days after the yellow fever booster vaccination. The receptors originated from a man younger than 35 who received the YFV17D yellow fever vaccine.

This clonotype was seen ten or more times. This rearrangement joins TRBV3-1 to TRBJ2-3, with D maybe TRBD2 (5 bases). The germline gives CDR1 LGHDT, CDR2 YNNKEL (reference sequence). The V end was cut by 8 bases, the J end by 4 bases, with 13 bases between. The CDR3 extends over 13 amino acids. The CDR3: CASRRSGADTQYF. The CDR3 DNA reads as TGTGCCAGCCGACGATCCGGGGCAGATACGCAGTATTTT.

This clonotype was observed a few times. This chain connects TRBV12-3 or TRBV12-4 to TRBJ2-1; 12 nucleotides line up with TRBD2. The CDR3 covers 15 residues. The J segment lost 7 bases and the V segment lost 7 bases, leaving 8 bases of the junction unmatched. CDR3 protein: CASTLRLAGVNEQFF. The CDR3 region has the DNA TGTGCCAGCACCCTACGACTAGCGGGGGTTAATGAGCAGTTCTTC.

This clonotype has only a few counts. The V gene is TRBV7-8, the J gene TRBJ1-1; D unclear. Trimming removed 0 bases at V and 10 bases at J, with 6 bases between. CDR1 and CDR2 from the germline V gene are SGHVS and FQNEAQ. CDR3 length equals 11 residues. The CDR3 region is CASSLALVAFF. For the CDR3, the DNA is TGTGCCAGCAGCTTAGCTCTTGTAGCTTTCTTT. Based on the CDR3 plus reference TRBV7-8 and TRBJ1-1, the full variable domain is GAGVSQSPRYKVAKRGQDVALRCDPISGHVSLFWYQQALGQGPEFLTYFQNEAQLDKSGLPSDRFFAERPEGSVSTLKIQRTQQEDSAVYLCASSLALVAFFGQGTRLTVV.

This clonotype turned up a few times. CDR3 region: CASSYTAGYSNQPQHF. The DNA of the CDR3 is TGTGCCAGCAGTTACACCGCGGGGTATAGCAATCAGCCCCAGCATTTT. V usage is TRBV6-2 or TRBV6-3 and J usage is TRBJ1-5; D is ambiguous. This CDR3 is built from 16 residues. CDR1 is MNHEY, CDR2 SVGEGT, per germline. Deletions cut 2 bases from V and 0 bases from J, with 11 bases between.

A remark on this clonotype: The junction shows a germline mismatch at one end, possibly a read error. The chain has TRBV12-3 or TRBV12-4 and TRBJ2-1, with D perhaps TRBD1 (6 bases). This CDR3 has 15 amino acids. CDR3 in amino acids: CASNQYSFRDNEQFF. The CDR3 DNA sequence: TGTGCCAGCAATCAGTATTCATTTAGGGACAACGAGCAGTTCTTC.

This clonotype has more than one count but fewer than ten. This chain links TRBV7-2 with TRBJ2-5; 7 bases match TRBD1. Trimming cost V 4 bases and J 8 bases; bases outside gene matches: 13. The CDR3 is 15 residues long. Per germline, CDR1 SGHTA and CDR2 FQGNSA. The CDR3 region has the DNA TGTGCCAGCAGCTCCCCATCCCTCCGACAGGGTACCCAGTACTTC. Amino acids: CASSSPSLRQGTQYF.

This clonotype appeared a few times. The CDR3 sequence: CASSAAQPGQSSYNEQFF. The CDR3 DNA sequence: TGCGCCAGCAGCGCGGCTCAACCTGGGCAGAGCTCCTACAATGAGCAGTTCTTC. The chain recombines TRBV5-1 with TRBJ2-1; D unresolved. Trimming pared 4 bases from V and 0 bases from J, leaving 20 bases between. Germline assignment: CDR1 SGHRS and CDR2 YFSETQ. CDR3 size: 18 residues.

The chain uses TRBV24-1 and TRBJ2-1; D is perhaps TRBD2 (5 bases). In germline, CDR1 is KGHDR, CDR2 SFDVKD. The CDR3 has 15 residues. The ends were cut back, 4 bases at V and 0 bases at J, with 9 bases in the middle. The CDR3 region is CATSDRRDSYNEQFF. The CDR3 DNA is TGTGCCACCAGTGACCGCCGGGACTCCTACAATGAGCAGTTCTTC.

The sample holds a few counts of this clonotype. The chain uses TRBV25-1 and TRBJ1-4; TRBD1 matches 10 bases. Germline-derived CDR1 and CDR2 are MGHDK and SYGVNS. After removal of 5 bases from V and 8 bases from J, the junction contained 17 bases not matched to a gene. This CDR3 has 18 amino acids. CDR3 in amino acids: CASSTPGQGRYTKEKLFF. The CDR3 nucleotides are TGTGCCAGCAGTACACCGGGACAGGGGAGATACACCAAGGAAAAACTGTTTTTT. Based on the CDR3 plus reference TRBV25-1 and TRBJ1-4, the full variable domain is EADIYQTPRYLVIGTGKKITLECSQTMGHDKMYWYQQDPGMELHLIHYSYGVNSTEKGDLSSESTVSRIRTEHFPLTLESARPSHTSQYLCASSTPGQGRYTKEKLFFGSGTQLSVL.

The chain carries TRBV29-1 and TRBJ1-4; weak D call: TRBD1 (6 bases). V lost 3 bases, J lost 8 bases, and 10 bases lay in between. The CDR3 spans 12 residues. In germline, CDR1 is SQVTM, CDR2 ANQGSEA. The CDR3 nucleotides are TGCAGCGTTGAGGGAAGGGGGGAAAAACTGTTTTTT. Protein sequence: CSVEGRGEKLFF.

This clonotype came up many times. The chain has TRBV20-1 and TRBJ2-3; 9 bases map to TRBD1. Trimming took 6 bases from V and 0 from J; bases not matched to a gene: 13. This CDR3 spans 17 amino acids. Germline assignment: CDR1 DFQATT and CDR2 SNEGSKA (reference sequence). The CDR3 reads CSATPGQGISSTDTQYF. The CDR3, as DNA: TGCAGTGCGACTCCGGGACAGGGAATTTCTAGCACAGATACGCAGTATTTT.

The rearrangement joins TRBV4-3 to TRBJ1-6; 7 bases agree with TRBD1. Germline assignment: CDR1 LGHNA and CDR2 YSLEER. The CDR3 extends over 15 amino acids. With V trimmed by 0 bases and J by 14 bases, 10 bases remained unmatched. The CDR3 coding sequence is TGCGCCAGCAGCCAAGAGAAGGCAGGGGGGAGGACCCTCCACTTT. It is translated as CASSQEKAGGRTLHF.

The rearrangement uses TRBV4-3 and TRBJ2-1, with 12 nucleotides matching TRBD2. CDR3 size: 15 residues. After removal of 4 bases from V and 5 bases from J, the junction contained 3 bases not matched to a gene. Germline V gene data show CDR1 as LGHNA and CDR2 as YSLEER. CDR3 residues: CASSRLAGVHNEQFF. CDR3 bases: TGCGCCAGCAGCCGACTAGCGGGGGTTCACAATGAGCAGTTCTTC.

This clonotype was found a few times. This sequence joins TRBV5-1 and TRBJ2-5, with TRBD1 as a possible D gene (6 bases). Trimming shortened V by 2 bases and J by 1 base, and 9 bases separated the two germline ends. Germline V lookup: CDR1 SGHRS, CDR2 YFSETQ. This CDR3 is built from 14 residues. CDR3 coding DNA: TGCGCCAGCAGCTTAGGACAGATCCAAGAGACCCAGTACTTC. This codes for CASSLGQIQETQYF.

This clonotype has only a few counts. The chain is built from TRBV4-3 and TRBJ2-1; 7 bases are shared with TRBD2. The J segment lost 0 bases and the V segment lost 0 bases, leaving 5 bases of the junction unmatched. CDR3 length: 17 amino acids. The V gene's germline CDR1 is LGHNA and CDR2 YSLEER. In DNA form, the CDR3 reads TGCGCCAGCAGCCAAGAGGGAGGGCAGGGCTCCTACAATGAGCAGTTCTTC. As protein: CASSQEGGQGSYNEQFF.

This clonotype has just one count. The chain combines TRBV5-1 with TRBJ2-1; 8 bases match TRBD2. This CDR3 has 16 residues. Per the germline V gene, CDR1 is SGHRS and CDR2 is YFSETQ. With V trimmed by 4 bases and J by 1 base, 7 bases remained unmatched. The CDR3 DNA is TGCGCCAGCAGCCCCTGGGCGGGGGGATCCTACAATGAGCAGTTCTTC. It specifies CASSPWAGGSYNEQFF.

This clonotype was counted between two and nine times. The rearrangement links TRBV5-1 to TRBJ1-1; D not resolved. The CDR3 extends over 14 amino acids. V lost 0 bases to trimming and J lost 2 bases, with 8 bases between them. Germline lookup yields CDR1 SGHRS and CDR2 YFSETQ. CDR3 nucleotide sequence: TGCGCCAGCAGCTTGGATTTATATAACACTGAAGCTTTCTTT. It codes for CASSLDLYNTEAFF. The whole variable domain, remainder taken from reference TRBV5-1 and TRBJ1-1, is KAGVTQTPRYLIKTRGQQVTLSCSPISGHRSVSWYQQTPGQGLQFLFEYFSETQRNKGNFPGRFSGRQFSNSRSEMNVSTLELGDSALYLCASSLDLYNTEAFFGQGTRLTVV.

The chain combines TRBV4-2 with TRBJ1-2; no clear D. Germline V CDR1 and CDR2: LGHNA, YNFKEQ. The V gene lost 0 bases and the J gene lost 3 bases, with 11 bases spanning the gap. The length of the CDR3 is 15 residues. The chain's CDR3 is CASSQEGRVDYGYTF. In nucleotides, the CDR3 is TGTGCCAGCAGCCAAGAGGGTAGGGTCGACTATGGCTACACCTTC.

V gene TRBV27 combines with J gene TRBJ1-2; TRBD1 is a possible D gene (5 bases). Trimming left V 5 bases short and J 7 bases short, with 14 bases between. This CDR3 contains 13 residues. The germline gives CDR1 MNHEY, CDR2 SMNVEV (reference sequence). The DNA for the CDR3 is TGTGCCAGCAGTGTTCGGAGGGGAGGTGGCTACACCTTC. Amino acids: CASSVRRGGGYTF.

The V call is TRBV4-3, the J call TRBJ2-7; D tentatively fits TRBD1 or TRBD2 (5 bases each). Germline V gene sequence: CDR1 LGHNA, CDR2 YSLEER. CDR3 length: 16 amino acids. V was pared by 4 bases and J by 5 bases, with 21 bases between. CDR3: CASSPADRDLGNEQYF. CDR3 nucleotides: TGCGCCAGCAGCCCCGCGGACCGGGACCTGGGCAACGAGCAGTACTTC.